This T cell receptor (beta chain) is drawn from a study of Graves' ophthalmopathy and Graves' hyperthyroidism. General study results and limits: In blood appeared most of the expanded thyroid clonotypes whose frequency exceeded 0.001. It was with approximately 70% sensitivity and almost 75% specificity that the model predicted ophthalmopathy progression. Separation of ophthalmopathy from stable hyperthyroidism was achieved by a 13-signature model, at about 91% sensitivity and around 81% specificity.

RNA transcripts served as template for amplifying TCR beta CDR3 sequences. RT-PCR was first run with HTBI primers, then multiplex PCR in a second round. TCRdb re-called the multiplex PCR reads with MiXCR, one entry per CDR3 protein. The sample lists 900,000 to 1,200,000 distinct CDR3 sequences; about 38% were seen once. This clonotype was seen a few times. Its antigen is undetermined. Trimming pared 6 bases from V and 2 bases from J, leaving 14 bases between. The CDR3 has 14 amino acids. The receptor was isolated from an adult man with Graves' hyperthyroidism. The chain couples TRBV12-3 or TRBV12-4 to TRBJ2-7, with D unresolved. Sequenced input: peripheral blood or thyroid tissue (not recorded which). The CDR3 region has the DNA TGTGCCAGCAGCCTCGGTGGCGCACCCTACGAGCAGTACTTC. This gives the protein CASSLGGAPYEQYF.